A selection of T cell receptor beta chains follows, all from one sample in a study of T cells after yellow fever vaccination. One entry per CDR3 protein results from TCRdb running MiXCR on the 5' RACE reads. The sample has 450,000 to 650,000 distinct CDR3 sequences; 21% are singletons. The sample consisted of PBMCs, taken roughly 20 days after the first yellow fever vaccination. Source of these receptors: a man aged 18-30 years who received the YFV17D yellow fever vaccine. CDR3s include the opening cysteine and the closing phenylalanine or tryptophan. Fields, in order: D gene, clone size, J gene, V gene, CDR3 DNA, CDR3 protein. D genes are given only for firm matches. Expanded clones are given a class, and other clones once, few, many or no size at all.

d_gene: .; abundance: once; j_gene: TRBJ2-3; v_gene: TRBV7-2; CDR3nt: TGTGCCAGCAGCTTACGGGTCGTCGGAGATACGCAGTATTTT; CDR3aa: CASSLRVVGDTQYF
d_gene: .; abundance: .; j_gene: TRBJ1-2; v_gene: TRBV5-1; CDR3nt: TGCGCCAGCAGCTACCCAGGGGCGCCCTCTGGCTACACCTTC; CDR3aa: CASSYPGAPSGYTF
d_gene: .; abundance: .; j_gene: TRBJ1-4; v_gene: TRBV29-1; CDR3nt: TGCAGCGTTGGCCGGAGAGGTGGTGAAGAAAAACTGTTTTTT; CDR3aa: CSVGRRGGEEKLFF
d_gene: TRBD1; abundance: .; j_gene: TRBJ1-4; v_gene: TRBV5-5; CDR3nt: TGTGCCAGCAGCACACAGGGGGCCTATAATGAAAAACTGTTTTTT; CDR3aa: CASSTQGAYNEKLFF
d_gene: .; abundance: .; j_gene: TRBJ2-5; v_gene: TRBV6-1; CDR3nt: TGTGCCAGCAGAGATGATGTGGGGGGCGGGGAGACCCAGTACTTC; CDR3aa: CASRDDVGGGETQYF
d_gene: TRBD1; abundance: few; j_gene: TRBJ1-1; v_gene: TRBV18; CDR3nt: TGTGCCAGCTCACCTTCCCGGGACAGCCACCCTGAAGCTTTCTTT; CDR3aa: CASSPSRDSHPEAFF
d_gene: .; abundance: few; j_gene: TRBJ1-5; v_gene: TRBV12-3/TRBV12-4; CDR3nt: TGTGCCAGCAGTTTGGAGTTCCAGTTGCTACCCCAGCATTTT; CDR3aa: CASSLEFQLLPQHF
d_gene: .; abundance: .; j_gene: TRBJ2-6; v_gene: TRBV7-3; CDR3nt: TGTGCCAGCAGCTCAGGCCGGCATTCTGGGGCCAACGTCCTGACTTTC; CDR3aa: CASSSGRHSGANVLTF
d_gene: TRBD1; abundance: many; j_gene: TRBJ2-2; v_gene: TRBV12-3/TRBV12-4; CDR3nt: TGTGCCAGCAGCCCTCGACAGGGGGGGGACGGGGAGCTGTTTTTT; CDR3aa: CASSPRQGGDGELFF
d_gene: .; abundance: .; j_gene: TRBJ2-1; v_gene: TRBV5-6; CDR3nt: TGTGCCAGCAGCTTGCAAGGGGGGTCGACTTACAATGAGCAGTTCTTC; CDR3aa: CASSLQGGSTYNEQFF
d_gene: .; abundance: .; j_gene: TRBJ2-3; v_gene: TRBV9; CDR3nt: TGTGCCAGCAGCGTAGGGCAGGGGCTGACAGATACGCAGTATTTT; CDR3aa: CASSVGQGLTDTQYF
d_gene: TRBD1; abundance: .; j_gene: TRBJ2-1; v_gene: TRBV6-1; CDR3nt: TGTGCCAGCAGCGGCAGGGGGCTCAATGAGCAGTTCTTC; CDR3aa: CASSGRGLNEQFF
d_gene: .; abundance: many; j_gene: TRBJ2-3; v_gene: TRBV27; CDR3nt: TGTGCCAGCACCCTACTGGGGGATAGTCCAGATACGCAGTATTTT; CDR3aa: CASTLLGDSPDTQYF
d_gene: .; abundance: .; j_gene: TRBJ2-5; v_gene: TRBV11-1; CDR3nt: TGTGCCAGCAGCCCGCGGACGGATCGGGAGACCCAGTACTTC; CDR3aa: CASSPRTDRETQYF
d_gene: TRBD1; abundance: .; j_gene: TRBJ1-1; v_gene: TRBV6-5; CDR3nt: TGTGCCAGCAGTTACGGGACAGGAGTGGGCACTGAAGCTTTCTTT; CDR3aa: CASSYGTGVGTEAFF
d_gene: TRBD2; abundance: many; j_gene: TRBJ2-1; v_gene: TRBV20-1; CDR3nt: TGCAGTGCTAGAGATGGACTAGCTAATGAGCAGTTCTTC; CDR3aa: CSARDGLANEQFF
d_gene: .; abundance: many; j_gene: TRBJ2-5; v_gene: TRBV6-2/TRBV6-3; CDR3nt: TGTGCCAGCAGACAGCACAACCAAGAGACCCAGTACTTC; CDR3aa: CASRQHNQETQYF
d_gene: .; abundance: few; j_gene: TRBJ2-3; v_gene: TRBV27; CDR3nt: TGTGCCAGCAGTCCTCCCCCTTGGCGGGGGCTCAGAGATACGCAGTATTTT; CDR3aa: CASSPPPWRGLRDTQYF
d_gene: TRBD1; abundance: .; j_gene: TRBJ2-5; v_gene: TRBV4-1; CDR3nt: TGCGCCAGCAGCACAAAGCAGGGGGCCTGGGAGACCCAGTACTTC; CDR3aa: CASSTKQGAWETQYF
d_gene: .; abundance: few; j_gene: TRBJ2-3; v_gene: TRBV11-2; CDR3nt: TGTGCCAGCAGCTTAGGGGCAGGAGGGGGCACAGATACGCAGTATTTT; CDR3aa: CASSLGAGGGTDTQYF
d_gene: TRBD2; abundance: few; j_gene: TRBJ2-5; v_gene: TRBV28; CDR3nt: TGTGCCACCCGCCCGGCTAGCGGGGGGCAAGAGACCCAGTACTTC; CDR3aa: CATRPASGGQETQYF
d_gene: TRBD2; abundance: few; j_gene: TRBJ2-3; v_gene: TRBV5-1; CDR3nt: TGCGCCAGCAGCCCTAGCGGGGGGGCCGTAGATACGCAGTATTTT; CDR3aa: CASSPSGGAVDTQYF
d_gene: TRBD2; abundance: few; j_gene: TRBJ2-1; v_gene: TRBV5-1; CDR3nt: TGCGCCAGCAGCTTGGCCCGGGGGGGCGATTACAATGAGCAGTTCTTC; CDR3aa: CASSLARGGDYNEQFF
d_gene: .; abundance: few; j_gene: TRBJ1-1; v_gene: TRBV6-2/TRBV6-3; CDR3nt: TGTGCCAGCAGTGTCTCCGGGACATCTGGGGCTTTCTTT; CDR3aa: CASSVSGTSGAFF
d_gene: TRBD2; abundance: few; j_gene: TRBJ2-1; v_gene: TRBV3-1; CDR3nt: TGTGCCAGCAGCCTGACTGGACTAGCGGGGAGTGAGCAGTTCTTC; CDR3aa: CASSLTGLAGSEQFF
d_gene: .; abundance: .; j_gene: TRBJ2-3; v_gene: TRBV20-1; CDR3nt: TGCACCACGACGGGGGCTGGAACAGATACGCAGTATTTT; CDR3aa: CTTTGAGTDTQYF
d_gene: .; abundance: .; j_gene: TRBJ2-1; v_gene: TRBV29-1; CDR3nt: TGCAGCGGGGAGGAGGCTACATTGAGAACTAATGAGCAGTTCTTC; CDR3aa: CSGEEATLRTNEQFF
d_gene: .; abundance: .; j_gene: TRBJ1-1; v_gene: TRBV30; CDR3nt: TGTGCCTGGACCACCGGGGGTGGCACTGAAGCTTTCTTT; CDR3aa: CAWTTGGGTEAFF
d_gene: .; abundance: .; j_gene: TRBJ1-6; v_gene: TRBV5-1; CDR3nt: TGCGCCAGCAGCTTTGGTGGAGGGGGTTCACCCCTCCACTTT; CDR3aa: CASSFGGGGSPLHF
d_gene: .; abundance: few; j_gene: TRBJ1-1; v_gene: TRBV29-1; CDR3nt: TGCAGCGCGGAGGAAGGGGGGGCTTTCTTT; CDR3aa: CSAEEGGAFF
d_gene: .; abundance: .; j_gene: TRBJ1-1; v_gene: TRBV5-1; CDR3nt: TGCGCCAGCAGCTTGTGGCCACAGGGTGGCCGGGGCACTGAAGCTTTCTTT; CDR3aa: CASSLWPQGGRGTEAFF
d_gene: .; abundance: .; j_gene: TRBJ2-6; v_gene: TRBV2; CDR3nt: TGTGCCAGCAGGAATCTTGGGGCCAACGTCCTGACTTTC; CDR3aa: CASRNLGANVLTF
d_gene: .; abundance: few; j_gene: TRBJ2-5; v_gene: TRBV5-1; CDR3nt: TGCGCCAGCAGCTTGGGGGACTTAATGGGGCAAGAGACCCAGTACTTC; CDR3aa: CASSLGDLMGQETQYF